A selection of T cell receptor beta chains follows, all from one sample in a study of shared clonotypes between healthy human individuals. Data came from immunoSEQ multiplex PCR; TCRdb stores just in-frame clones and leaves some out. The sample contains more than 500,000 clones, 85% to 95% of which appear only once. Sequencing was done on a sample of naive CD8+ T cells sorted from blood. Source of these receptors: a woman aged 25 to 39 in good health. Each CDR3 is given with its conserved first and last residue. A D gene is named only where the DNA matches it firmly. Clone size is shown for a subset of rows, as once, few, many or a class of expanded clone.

CDR3aa: CTSSQDSGRGLSGYTF
CDR3nt: TGCACCAGCAGCCAAGATTCGGGCAGGGGGCTTTCTGGCTACACCTTC
d_gene: NA
v_gene: TRBV1
j_gene: TRBJ1-2
abundance: NA

CDR3aa: CASSSRRTKQETQYF
CDR3nt: TGTGCCAGCAGCTCCCGGCGGACCAAACAAGAGACCCAGTACTTC
d_gene: NA
v_gene: TRBV14
j_gene: TRBJ2-5
abundance: once

CDR3aa: CASSKVQGKLAEAFF
CDR3nt: TGTGCCAGCAGCAAAGTTCAGGGTAAGCTGGCTGAAGCTTTCTTT
d_gene: NA
v_gene: TRBV27
j_gene: TRBJ1-1
abundance: NA

CDR3aa: CASSLVLAGGSSYNEQFF
CDR3nt: TGTGCCAGCAGCTTAGTACTAGCGGGAGGGAGCTCCTACAATGAGCAGTTCTTC
d_gene: TRBD2
v_gene: TRBV11-2
j_gene: TRBJ2-1
abundance: NA

CDR3aa: CASSLSLNEQFF
CDR3nt: TGTGCCAGCAGCTTGTCCTTAAATGAGCAGTTCTTC
d_gene: NA
v_gene: TRBV5-4
j_gene: TRBJ2-1
abundance: NA

CDR3aa: CASRGTDSNQPQHF
CDR3nt: TGTGCCAGCAGAGGGACGGATAGCAATCAGCCCCAGCATTTT
d_gene: NA
v_gene: TRBV6-5
j_gene: TRBJ1-5
abundance: NA

CDR3aa: CASSQTGRGGELFF
CDR3nt: TGTGCCAGCAGTCAGACAGGTCGTGGCGGGGAGCTGTTTTTT
d_gene: NA
v_gene: TRBV28
j_gene: TRBJ2-2
abundance: NA

CDR3aa: CASTILTSPYNEQFF
CDR3nt: TGTGCCAGCACCATCTTGACTAGCCCTTACAATGAGCAGTTCTTC
d_gene: TRBD2
v_gene: TRBV28
j_gene: TRBJ2-1
abundance: NA

CDR3aa: CASSVWKQGAYNEQFF
CDR3nt: TGTGCCAGCAGCGTTTGGAAACAGGGGGCCTACAATGAGCAGTTCTTC
d_gene: TRBD1
v_gene: TRBV9
j_gene: TRBJ2-1
abundance: NA

CDR3aa: CASSQKRVGEQFF
CDR3nt: TGCGCCAGCAGCCAAAAACGGGTCGGTGAGCAGTTCTTC
d_gene: NA
v_gene: TRBV4-1
j_gene: TRBJ2-1
abundance: NA

CDR3aa: CASSIVGTLQEQYF
CDR3nt: TGTGCCAGTAGTATAGTGGGGACCCTTCAGGAGCAGTACTTC
d_gene: NA
v_gene: TRBV19
j_gene: TRBJ2-7
abundance: NA

CDR3aa: CAKIRHCKLGNEQFF
CDR3nt: TGTGCCAAAATTCGCCACTGTAAGTTAGGGAATGAGCAGTTCTTC
d_gene: NA
v_gene: TRBV28
j_gene: TRBJ2-1
abundance: NA

CDR3aa: CAWSLRTRIISYNEQFF
CDR3nt: TGTGCCTGGAGTCTGAGGACTAGAATTATCTCCTACAATGAGCAGTTCTTC
d_gene: TRBD2
v_gene: TRBV30
j_gene: TRBJ2-1
abundance: NA

CDR3aa: CASSAIGRPYGGQYF
CDR3nt: TGTGCCAGCAGCGCCATAGGACGGCCGTACGGGGGGCAGTACTTC
d_gene: NA
v_gene: TRBV7-9
j_gene: TRBJ2-7
abundance: NA

CDR3aa: CASRLGIGTDTQYF
CDR3nt: TGTGCCAGCAGATTAGGGATCGGCACAGATACGCAGTATTTT
d_gene: NA
v_gene: TRBV28
j_gene: TRBJ2-3
abundance: NA

CDR3aa: CASSLRFGQDSYEQYF
CDR3nt: TGTGCCAGCAGCTTAAGGTTCGGACAGGACTCCTACGAGCAGTACTTC
d_gene: TRBD1
v_gene: TRBV13
j_gene: TRBJ2-7
abundance: once

CDR3aa: CASSPRDTPTYEQYF
CDR3nt: TGTGCCAGCAGCCCTCGGGACACCCCAACCTACGAGCAGTACTTC
d_gene: NA
v_gene: TRBV7-9
j_gene: TRBJ2-7
abundance: NA

CDR3aa: CASRKYRAANYGYTF
CDR3nt: TGTGCCAGCAGAAAATACAGGGCAGCTAACTATGGCTACACCTTC
d_gene: NA
v_gene: TRBV6-5
j_gene: TRBJ1-2
abundance: NA

CDR3aa: CASSLRGGANTGELFF
CDR3nt: TGTGCCAGCAGTCTAAGGGGCGGGGCGAACACCGGGGAGCTGTTTTTT
d_gene: NA
v_gene: TRBV27
j_gene: TRBJ2-2
abundance: NA

CDR3aa: CASSQSKPATSTDTQYF
CDR3nt: TGCGCCAGCAGTCAATCGAAGCCGGCGACTAGCACAGATACGCAGTATTTT
d_gene: NA
v_gene: TRBV23-1
j_gene: TRBJ2-3
abundance: NA

CDR3aa: CASSLQTSGSMFGELFF
CDR3nt: TGTGCCAGCAGTCTCCAGACTAGCGGGAGTATGTTCGGGGAGCTGTTTTTT
d_gene: TRBD2
v_gene: TRBV28
j_gene: TRBJ2-2
abundance: NA

CDR3aa: CSAKDPPRWTGELFF
CDR3nt: TGCAGCGCCAAGGACCCTCCTCGTTGGACCGGGGAGCTGTTTTTT
d_gene: NA
v_gene: TRBV29-1
j_gene: TRBJ2-2
abundance: NA

CDR3aa: CASRDSYGYTF
CDR3nt: TGTGCCAGCAGAGACAGCTATGGCTACACCTTC
d_gene: NA
v_gene: TRBV6-5
j_gene: TRBJ1-2
abundance: NA

CDR3aa: CASSEFLTSGNEQFF
CDR3nt: TGCGCCAGCAGTGAGTTCCTGACTAGCGGCAATGAGCAGTTCTTC
d_gene: TRBD2
v_gene: TRBV10-1
j_gene: TRBJ2-1
abundance: NA

CDR3aa: CASSGDGAEQYF
CDR3nt: TGTGCCAGCAGCGGAGATGGCGCCGAGCAGTACTTC
d_gene: NA
v_gene: TRBV9
j_gene: TRBJ2-7
abundance: NA

CDR3aa: CASSIGDRVYEQYF
CDR3nt: TGTGCCAGTAGTATAGGAGACAGGGTCTACGAGCAGTACTTC
d_gene: TRBD1
v_gene: TRBV19
j_gene: TRBJ2-7
abundance: NA

CDR3aa: CASSFPGEAQYF
CDR3nt: TGTGCCAGCAGTTTTCCAGGGGAGGCCCAGTACTTC
d_gene: NA
v_gene: TRBV27
j_gene: TRBJ2-5
abundance: NA

CDR3aa: CASRSDRNTGELFF
CDR3nt: TGTGCCAGCAGATCGGACAGGAACACCGGGGAGCTGTTTTTT
d_gene: NA
v_gene: TRBV27
j_gene: TRBJ2-2
abundance: once

CDR3aa: CASSLRLADNEQFF
CDR3nt: TGTGCCAGCAGTTTACGGCTAGCGGACAATGAGCAGTTCTTC
d_gene: TRBD2
v_gene: TRBV28
j_gene: TRBJ2-1
abundance: NA

CDR3aa: CASSLDGGGYSNQPQHF
CDR3nt: TGTGCCAGCAGCTTAGACGGTGGGGGTTATAGCAATCAGCCCCAGCATTTT
d_gene: NA
v_gene: TRBV7-8
j_gene: TRBJ1-5
abundance: NA

CDR3aa: CASSQAGQGAKETQYF
CDR3nt: TGCGCCAGCAGCCAAGCAGGACAGGGGGCGAAGGAGACCCAGTACTTC
d_gene: TRBD1
v_gene: TRBV4-1
j_gene: TRBJ2-5
abundance: NA

CDR3aa: CASSLRGAEAFF
CDR3nt: TGTGCCAGCAGCTTGCGTGGGGCTGAAGCTTTCTTT
d_gene: NA
v_gene: TRBV11-3
j_gene: TRBJ1-1
abundance: NA

CDR3aa: CATSRAAVADQPQHF
CDR3nt: TGTGCCACCAGCAGGGCAGCCGTAGCTGATCAGCCCCAGCATTTT
d_gene: NA
v_gene: TRBV15
j_gene: TRBJ1-5
abundance: NA

CDR3aa: CASSFDRTYEQYF
CDR3nt: TGTGCCAGCAGCTTCGACAGGACCTACGAGCAGTACTTC
d_gene: NA
v_gene: TRBV7-3
j_gene: TRBJ2-7
abundance: NA

CDR3aa: CASSASGGGNNEQFF
CDR3nt: TGTGCCAGCAGCGCTAGTGGGGGAGGGAACAATGAGCAGTTCTTC
d_gene: TRBD2
v_gene: TRBV9
j_gene: TRBJ2-1
abundance: NA

CDR3aa: CASLPRDRAYEQYF
CDR3nt: TGCGCCAGCCTACCCCGGGACAGAGCCTACGAGCAGTACTTC
d_gene: TRBD1
v_gene: TRBV23-1
j_gene: TRBJ2-7
abundance: NA

CDR3aa: CASSQSRGGNEKLFF
CDR3nt: TGTGCCAGCAGCCAATCAAGGGGGGGAAATGAAAAACTGTTTTTT
d_gene: NA
v_gene: TRBV16
j_gene: TRBJ1-4
abundance: NA

CDR3aa: CASSDDREGTYEQYF
CDR3nt: TGTGCCAGCAGCGACGACAGGGAGGGGACCTACGAGCAGTACTTC
d_gene: NA
v_gene: TRBV5-5
j_gene: TRBJ2-7
abundance: NA

CDR3aa: CATSRRAGYGYTF
CDR3nt: TGTGCCACCTCCCGTCGGGCTGGCTATGGCTACACCTTC
d_gene: NA
v_gene: TRBV7-6
j_gene: TRBJ1-2
abundance: NA